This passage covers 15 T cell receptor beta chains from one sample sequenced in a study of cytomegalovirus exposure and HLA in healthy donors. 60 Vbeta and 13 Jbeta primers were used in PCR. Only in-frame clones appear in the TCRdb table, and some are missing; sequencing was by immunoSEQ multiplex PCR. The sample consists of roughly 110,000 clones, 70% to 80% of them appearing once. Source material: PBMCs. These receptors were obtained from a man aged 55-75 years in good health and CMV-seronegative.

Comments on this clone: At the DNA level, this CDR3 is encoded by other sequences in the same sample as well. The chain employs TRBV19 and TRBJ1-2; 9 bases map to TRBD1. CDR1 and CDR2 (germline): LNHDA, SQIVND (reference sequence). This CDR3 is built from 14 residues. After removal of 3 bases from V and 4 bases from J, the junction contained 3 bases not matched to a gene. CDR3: CASSITGGTYGYTF. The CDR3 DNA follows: TGTGCCAGTAGTATCACAGGGGGCACCTATGGCTACACCTTC.

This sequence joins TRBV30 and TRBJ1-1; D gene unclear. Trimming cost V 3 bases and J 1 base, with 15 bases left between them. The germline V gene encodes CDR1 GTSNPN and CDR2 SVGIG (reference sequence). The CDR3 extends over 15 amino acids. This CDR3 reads CAWSHKVSGNTEAFF. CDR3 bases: TGTGCCTGGAGCCATAAAGTTTCAGGGAACACTGAAGCTTTCTTT.

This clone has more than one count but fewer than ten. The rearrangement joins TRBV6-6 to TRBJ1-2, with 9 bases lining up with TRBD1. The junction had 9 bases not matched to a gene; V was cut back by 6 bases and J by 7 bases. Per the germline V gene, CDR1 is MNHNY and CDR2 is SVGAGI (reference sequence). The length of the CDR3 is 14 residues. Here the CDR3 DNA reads TGTGCCAGCAGAGAAACAGGGGGCCCCAGTGGCTACACCTTC. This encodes CASRETGGPSGYTF.

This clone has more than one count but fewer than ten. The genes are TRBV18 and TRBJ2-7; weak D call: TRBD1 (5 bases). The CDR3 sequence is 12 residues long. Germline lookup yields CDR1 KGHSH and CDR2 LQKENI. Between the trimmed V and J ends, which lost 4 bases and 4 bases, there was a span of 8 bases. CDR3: CASSLQGYEQYF. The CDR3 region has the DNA TGTGCCAGCTCACTCCAGGGATACGAGCAGTACTTC.

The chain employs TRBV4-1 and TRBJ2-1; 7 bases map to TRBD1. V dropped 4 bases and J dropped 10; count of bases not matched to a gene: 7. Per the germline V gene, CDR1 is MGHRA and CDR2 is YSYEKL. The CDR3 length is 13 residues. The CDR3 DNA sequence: TGCGCCAGCAGCCCTTTTTCAGGGGGAGAGCAGTTCTTC. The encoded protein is CASSPFSGGEQFF.

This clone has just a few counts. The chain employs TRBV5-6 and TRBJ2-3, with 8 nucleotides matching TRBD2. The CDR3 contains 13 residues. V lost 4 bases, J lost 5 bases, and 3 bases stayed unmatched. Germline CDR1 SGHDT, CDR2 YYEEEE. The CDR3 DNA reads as TGTGCCAGCAGCACTACTAGCGGAGATACGCAGTATTTT. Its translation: CASSTTSGDTQYF.

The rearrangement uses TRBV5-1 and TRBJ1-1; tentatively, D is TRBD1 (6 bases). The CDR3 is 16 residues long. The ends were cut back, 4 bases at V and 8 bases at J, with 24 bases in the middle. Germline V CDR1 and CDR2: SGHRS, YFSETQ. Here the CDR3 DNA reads TGCGCCAGCAGCCCAACCCTCAGACAGGTCCCCCAGGAAGCTTTCTTT. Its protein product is CASSPTLRQVPQEAFF.

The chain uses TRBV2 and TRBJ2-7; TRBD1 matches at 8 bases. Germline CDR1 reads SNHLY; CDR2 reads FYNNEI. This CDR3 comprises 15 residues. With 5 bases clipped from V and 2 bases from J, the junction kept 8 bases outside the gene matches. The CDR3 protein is CASSTGQVPPYEQYF. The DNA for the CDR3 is TGTGCCAGCAGTACGGGACAGGTCCCTCCCTACGAGCAGTACTTC.

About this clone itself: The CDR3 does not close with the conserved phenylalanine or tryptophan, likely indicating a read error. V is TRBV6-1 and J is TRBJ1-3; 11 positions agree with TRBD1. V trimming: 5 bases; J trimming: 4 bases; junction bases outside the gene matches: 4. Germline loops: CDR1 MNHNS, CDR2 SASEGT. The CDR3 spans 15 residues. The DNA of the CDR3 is TGTGCCAGCAGTAGGACAGGGGGCGAAGGAAACACCATATATTCT. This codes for CASSRTGGEGNTIYS.

The CDR3 region is CASSQAVASGGPGGEQYF. In nucleotides, the CDR3 is TGCGCCAGCAGCCAAGCGGTTGCTAGCGGGGGTCCGGGGGGTGAGCAGTACTTC. This sequence joins TRBV4-3 and TRBJ2-7, with TRBD2 identical over 10 bases. The ends lost 1 base at V and 7 bases at J; junction bases unmatched: 16. This CDR3 has 18 amino acids. Germline V gene sequence: CDR1 LGHNA, CDR2 YSLEER.

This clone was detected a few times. CDR3 coding DNA: TGTGCCACCCAGGGGGGCTTCGTCGGAGAGACCCAGTACTTC. Amino acid sequence: CATQGGFVGETQYF. The chain uses TRBV10-3 and TRBJ2-5, with D perhaps TRBD1 (7 bases). From germline, CDR1 is ENHRY and CDR2 SYGVKD. V lost 10 bases to trimming and J lost 4 bases, with 19 bases between them. CDR3 size: 14 residues.

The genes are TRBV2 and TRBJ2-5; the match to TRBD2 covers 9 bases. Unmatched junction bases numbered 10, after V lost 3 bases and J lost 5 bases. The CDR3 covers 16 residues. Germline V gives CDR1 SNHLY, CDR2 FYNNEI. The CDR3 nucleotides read TGTGCCAGCAGTGACGTGAGCGGGGGGCGGGGGGAGACCCAGTACTTC. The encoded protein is CASSDVSGGRGETQYF.

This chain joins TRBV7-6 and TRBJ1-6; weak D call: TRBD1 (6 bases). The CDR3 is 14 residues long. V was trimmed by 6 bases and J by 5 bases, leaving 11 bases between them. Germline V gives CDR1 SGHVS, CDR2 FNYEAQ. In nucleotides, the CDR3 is TGTGCCAGCAGAGCCAGGGGTAATAATTCACCCCTCCACTTT. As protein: CASRARGNNSPLHF. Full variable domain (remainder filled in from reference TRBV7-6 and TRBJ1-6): GAGVSQSPRYKVTKRGQDVALRCDPISGHVSLYWYRQALGQGPEFLTYFNYEAQQDKSGLPNDRFSAERPEGSISTLTIQRTEQRDSAMYRCASRARGNNSPLHFGNGTRLTVT.

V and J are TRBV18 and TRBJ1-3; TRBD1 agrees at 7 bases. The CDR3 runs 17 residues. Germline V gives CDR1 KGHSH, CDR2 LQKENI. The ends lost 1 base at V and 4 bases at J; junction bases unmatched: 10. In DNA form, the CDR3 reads TGTGCCAGCTCACCACTTTTGACAGGGCAGGCGGGAAACACCATATATTTT. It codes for CASSPLLTGQAGNTIYF.

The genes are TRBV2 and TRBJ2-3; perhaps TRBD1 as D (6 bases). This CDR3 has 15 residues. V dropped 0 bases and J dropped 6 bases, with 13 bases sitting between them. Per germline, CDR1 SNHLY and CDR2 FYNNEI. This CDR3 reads CASSEADRRGDTQYF. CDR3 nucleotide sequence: TGTGCCAGCAGTGAAGCCGACAGGAGAGGCGATACGCAGTATTTT.